The sample holds one count of the clone carrying this TCR beta chain. These data originate in a study of blood T cell repertoires in COVID-19. From germline, CDR1 is SGHRS and CDR2 YFSETQ. Deletions cut 2 bases from V and 5 bases from J, with 11 bases between. There are 14 residues in the CDR3. Per the original data handling: Amplification of reference gene primers was used by the study to estimate nucleated cell counts. The repertoire was sequenced with immunoSEQ multiplex PCR; TCRdb's copy has only in-frame clones and lacks some. V and J calls and clone size are those listed in that table; D and trimming were worked out from the DNA. The sample lists fewer than 250,000 clones, less than 85% occurring once.

The sample comprised peripheral blood. The J gene is TRBJ2-1, the V gene TRBV5-1; no firm D call. This receptor was obtained from a woman aged 45-60 years with acute or convalescent COVID-19. In DNA form, the CDR3 reads TGCGCCAGCAGCTTAATGAATGGAGACAATGAGCAGTTCTTC. It is translated as CASSLMNGDNEQFF.